This record covers a single T cell receptor beta chain. This clonotype was seen a handful of times. What antigen it recognizes has not been identified. Per-nucleotide qualities are absent, and no much larger clonotype sits a single base away. TCRdb shows the sequencer as Illumina NovaSeq 6000. TCR cDNA was synthesized by 5'RACE template switching, which introduced a universal primer site and unique molecular identifiers. cDNA synthesis was primed from both the TCR alpha and TCR beta constant segments. Library amplification used two PCR steps, and the second PCR step added sample barcodes and sequencing adapters. Sequencing of libraries was performed on Illumina HiSeq 2500 (2x100 bp) or NovaSeq (2x150 bp). For the original study's pipeline: MIGEC handled demultiplexing of reads and collapsing into UMI consensus sequences, while MiXCR performed V(D)J alignment. Clonotypes responding to the vaccine were identified with edgeR on replicate PBMC samples, with the criteria of FDR below 0.01 and a log2 fold change above 5 up to day 15. Each bulk clonotype received a CD4 or CD8 identity based on whether the sequenced CD4 or CD8 repertoire contained that clonotype at higher abundance. Using fastp trimming at Q25 and MiXCR clonotype assembly, TCRdb reanalyzed the public sequencing data and kept in-frame beta chains. Rows are unified per CDR3 protein, each entry keeping the most common DNA and genes. TCRdb, rather than the study authors, made the V and J calls. Recorded for this sample are about 310,000 distinct CDR3 sequences; around 3.9% of them occurred a single time. About a quarter of the sample rests with the top ten.

Sequences LGHNA (CDR1) and YNFKEQ (CDR2) are obtained from the germline V gene. V lost 4 bases and J lost 4 bases; the stretch between them is 14 bases long. Reading from cysteine to phenylalanine, the CDR3 counts 16 amino acids. CDR3 DNA is the only sequence kept; it has 48 bases, read in frame from the first base. The data originate from a study of T cells after yellow fever vaccination (dated by TCRdb to between 2019 and 2020). In the study overall: The SMART-Seq v4 Ultra Low Input RNA kit was used to prepare libraries from fractions with low cell numbers. The cohort comprised two healthy male donors, one aged 18 to 30 and one aged 30 to 39 years. Bulk PBMC replicates and cell subsets were isolated from blood drawn at multiple timepoints before and after both primary and secondary immunization. To track T-cell clones before and after primary and booster YFV17D yellow fever vaccination, bulk TCR alpha and beta repertoires were sequenced longitudinally. The paper as a whole reports these results and caveats: The secondary T-cell response was found to be weaker but faster than the primary response, with a peak reached on day 5 rather than on day 15. Because the study included only a couple of donors, the extent to which the findings can be generalized is limited. Most clones expanded after primary vaccination were re-detected after the booster (about 96% of CD4 and roughly 87% of CD8), suggesting broad memory maintenance. Computational filtering was needed because FACS-sorted repertoires could contain abundant contaminating clonotypes from the bulk population. A small share of clonotypes occurred in both CD4 and CD8 compartments, likely arising from convergent recombination.

The treatment or condition label, read with the paper, signifies: live attenuated yellow fever vaccine strain. At every blood-draw timepoint, two biological replicates of bulk PBMCs were collected. PBMCs were isolated from peripheral blood using a standard Ficoll-Paque protocol. TriZol was used to extract RNA from bulk PBMCs, CD4 and CD8 fractions, and dextramer-positive and dextramer-negative fractions. The specimen was PBMCs, collected on the day of the yellow fever booster vaccination. The TCR originated in a man aged 18-30 years who received the YFV17D yellow fever vaccine. Rearrangement joined TRBV4-2 to TRBJ2-6; TRBD2 is a weak D gene call, 7 bases matching. The CDR3 region reads CASSPRAGAGANVLTF. DNA sequence: TGTGCCAGCAGCCCAAGGGCGGGGGCCGGGGCCAACGTCCTGACTTTC.